This TCR beta chain was found in a study of blood T cells in healthy people across ages. General study findings and limits: Fewer expanded clones and more diversity marked long-lived versus aged donors. In the absence of known donor CMV status, changes in expanded clonotypes were possibly confounded.

There were healthy Caucasian individuals from Russia, aged roughly 6 to 95, serving as donors. Each donor gave around 9.6 milliliters of peripheral blood. CDR1 and CDR2 from the germline V gene are SGHVS and FNYEAQ. With 5 bases removed from V and 0 bases from J, the gap between germline ends came to 20 bases. The CDR3 totals 18 residues. For this clonotype: What it binds is unknown. With a much larger clone just one base away, this may be a read error.

Primed by a sample-barcoded 5' primer and a J-beta primer mix, a second PCR proceeded for roughly 7 to 12 cycles. TCRdb reprocessed the 5' RACE reads via MiXCR and lists one record per CDR3 protein. The data hold about 680,000 distinct CDR3 sequences, with approximately 50% observed a single time. The J gene is TRBJ2-4, the V gene TRBV7-6; D assignment may be TRBD1 or TRBD2 (6 bases each). What was sequenced was blood. The TCR was taken from a woman aged 55-70 years in good health. The DNA of the CDR3 is TGTGCCAGCAGCCCCAGCGAGGGGGGATCACTAGCCAAAAACATTCAGTACTTC. As protein: CASSPSEGGSLAKNIQYF.